One sample yielded the 10 T cell receptor beta chains listed below, sequenced in a study of cytomegalovirus exposure and HLA in healthy donors (dated by TCRdb to about 2017). Libraries were prepared through the immunoSEQ multiplex PCR assay. For the multiplex PCR, a mixture combining 60 forward primers for TCR Vbeta segments and 13 reverse primers for TCR Jbeta segments was used. TCRdb limited this immuneACCESS table to in-frame rearrangements with V and J called. A share of clones is missing; checked studies link under half to unresolved V genes, and the rest is unexplained. The sample contains roughly 100,000 clones, roughly 80% of them found a single time. Jointly, the top ten make up 6.5% to 7% of the sample. Sequencing used PBMCs. Receptors were obtained from a man aged 25-40 years in good health and CMV-seropositive.

The chain's CDR3 is CAWSAGGPYNEQFF. The CDR3 DNA reads as TGTGCCTGGAGTGCAGGGGGCCCCTACAATGAGCAGTTCTTC. V and J are TRBV30 and TRBJ2-1; 8 bases line up with TRBD1. Per germline, CDR1 GTSNPN and CDR2 SVGIG (reference sequence). With V trimmed by 1 base and J by 2 bases, 1 base remained unmatched. The CDR3 is made up of 14 amino acids.

This rearrangement joins TRBV30 to TRBJ1-6; the D is unclear. V was clipped by 6 bases and J by 6 bases, with 12 bases between them. From germline, CDR1 is GTSNPN and CDR2 SVGIG (reference sequence). CDR3 length equals 13 residues. DNA of the CDR3: TGTGCCTGCCACGAGATTTTTAATTCACCCCTCCACTTT. Translating it yields CACHEIFNSPLHF. Combining the CDR3 with reference TRBV30 and TRBJ1-6 gives the whole variable domain SQTIHQWPATLVQPVGSPLSLECTVEGTSNPNLYWYRQAAGRGLQLLFYSVGIGQISSEVPQNLSASRPQDRQFILSSKKLLLSDSGFYLCACHEIFNSPLHFGNGTRLTVT.

The rearrangement links TRBV5-1 to TRBJ2-1; possibly TRBD2 for D (6 bases). The germline CDR1 and CDR2 sequences are SGHRS and YFSETQ. V shed 2 bases and J shed 9 bases, with 18 bases lying between them. This CDR3 has 15 amino acids. The CDR3 DNA is TGCGCCAGCAGCTTTAATCCTAGCGCAGATGGTGAGCAGTTCTTC. Translation gives CASSFNPSADGEQFF.

The genes are TRBV5-1 and TRBJ1-1; tentatively, D is TRBD1 (6 bases). Germline V CDR1 and CDR2: SGHRS, YFSETQ. With 5 bases removed from V and 2 bases from J, the gap between germline ends came to 19 bases. The CDR3 runs to 16 residues. The DNA for the CDR3 is TGCGCCAGCAGGCGGGGGGGCCGGGTGGGAAACACTGAAGCTTTCTTT. It specifies CASRRGGRVGNTEAFF.

The V gene is TRBV7-2, the J gene TRBJ2-1; D might be TRBD2 (6 bases). The V and J ends lost 5 bases and 0 bases respectively, with 14 bases between them. The germline gives CDR1 SGHTA, CDR2 FQGNSA. The CDR3 has 16 residues. In nucleotides, the CDR3 is TGTGCCAGCAGCCATCGCCGGGGGAGCTCCTACAATGAGCAGTTCTTC. Translated: CASSHRRGSSYNEQFF.

This chain joins TRBV5-6 and TRBJ2-7; TRBD1 matches 11 bases. From germline, CDR1 is SGHDT and CDR2 YYEEEE. J was trimmed by 4 bases and V by 3 bases; bases with no gene match: 3. The length of the CDR3 is 14 residues. CDR3 region: CASSWGQGEYEQYF. The CDR3, as DNA: TGTGCCAGCAGCTGGGGACAGGGGGAATACGAGCAGTACTTC. Using reference TRBV5-6 and TRBJ2-7 for the parts outside the CDR3, the full variable domain is DAGVTQSPTHLIKTRGQQVTLRCSPKSGHDTVSWYQQALGQGPQFIFQYYEEEERQRGNFPDRFSGHQFPNYSSELNVNALLLGDSALYLCASSWGQGEYEQYFGPGTRLTVT.

The chain employs TRBV7-2 and TRBJ1-5, with 9 bases that match TRBD1. Germline V gene data show CDR1 as SGHTA and CDR2 as FQGNSA. Trimming took 4 bases from V and 5 from J; bases not matched to a gene: 3. CDR3 length: 14 residues. The CDR3 loop is CASSWTGEYQPQHF. In DNA, the CDR3 is TGTGCCAGCAGCTGGACAGGGGAGTATCAGCCCCAGCATTTT.

The chain carries TRBV18 and TRBJ2-3, with TRBD2 matching 10 bases. CDR1 is KGHSH and CDR2 is LQKENI in the germline V gene. Losses at the gene ends were 5 bases for V and 3 bases for J; bases not matched to a gene: 8. This CDR3 region has 16 residues. The CDR3 coding sequence is TGTGCCAGCTCATACTCCAGCGGGGGGGCGACAGATACGCAGTATTTT. Amino acid sequence: CASSYSSGGATDTQYF.

As DNA, the CDR3 is TGTGCCAGCAGACCCCCTTACAGGGGGGAGCGGACTGAAGCTTTCTTT. The encoded protein is CASRPPYRGERTEAFF. J is TRBJ1-1 and V is TRBV6-6; 8 nucleotides line up with TRBD1. The J segment lost 5 bases and the V segment lost 6 bases, leaving 14 bases of the junction unmatched. Germline assignment: CDR1 MNHNY and CDR2 SVGAGI (reference sequence). CDR3 length equals 16 residues.

The V gene is TRBV6-5, the J gene TRBJ1-6, with D possibly being TRBD1 (6 bases). This CDR3 contains 16 residues. The ends were cut back, 0 bases at V and 10 bases at J, with 16 bases in the middle. Germline assignment: CDR1 MNHEY and CDR2 SVGAGI. CDR3 bases: TGTGCCAGCAGTTACTCGATGGCAGGGGACGCCTCACCCCTCCACTTT. It translates to CASSYSMAGDASPLHF.